Sequencing of this T cell receptor beta chain was carried out in a study of monozygotic twins with inflammatory bowel disease. This CDR3 spans 16 amino acids. CDR1 and CDR2 (germline): LNHNV, YYDKDF (reference sequence). TCRdb reprocessed the 5' RACE reads, with one entry per CDR3 protein and no DNA. In all, the sample yields approximately 380,000 distinct CDR3 sequences. The sample taken for sequencing was blood. This receptor was obtained from a human donor with ulcerative colitis or Crohn's disease, or a healthy co-twin of an affected twin (not recorded which). The chain combines TRBV15 with TRBJ2-3; there is no DNA to check the TCRdb D call of TRBD2. CDR3 sequence reads: CATSEGTSGFTDTQYF. The whole variable domain, filled in from reference TRBV15 and TRBJ2-3, reads DAMVIQNPRYQVTQFGKPVTLSCSQTLNHNVMYWYQQKSSQAPKLLFHYYDKDFNNEADTPDNFQSRRPNTSFCFLDIRSPGLGDTAMYLCATSEGTSGFTDTQYFGPGTRLTVL.